The TCR beta chain under discussion was sequenced for a study of blood T cell repertoires in COVID-19. Measured with immunoSEQ multiplex PCR; TCRdb has only the in-frame clones, and not every one. Among under 450,000 clones, approximately 89% were seen once, and the ten largest hold about 1.5%. Germline loops: CDR1 SGDLS, CDR2 YYNGEE. The CDR3 extends over 14 amino acids. V lost 0 bases and J lost 3; bases outside the gene matches: 2. Cohort 3 donors were reported recovered after two negative PCRs, clearance, or symptom resolution. This chain uses TRBV9 with TRBJ2-7, with 8 bases identical to TRBD1. The clonotype was recovered from a man aged 30-40 years who had recovered from COVID-19. Sequencing was carried out using PBMCs or T cells enriched from blood (not recorded which). The CDR3 DNA is TGTGCCAGCAGCGTAGGGGACAGGCTCTACGAGCAGTACTTC. Protein sequence: CASSVGDRLYEQYF.